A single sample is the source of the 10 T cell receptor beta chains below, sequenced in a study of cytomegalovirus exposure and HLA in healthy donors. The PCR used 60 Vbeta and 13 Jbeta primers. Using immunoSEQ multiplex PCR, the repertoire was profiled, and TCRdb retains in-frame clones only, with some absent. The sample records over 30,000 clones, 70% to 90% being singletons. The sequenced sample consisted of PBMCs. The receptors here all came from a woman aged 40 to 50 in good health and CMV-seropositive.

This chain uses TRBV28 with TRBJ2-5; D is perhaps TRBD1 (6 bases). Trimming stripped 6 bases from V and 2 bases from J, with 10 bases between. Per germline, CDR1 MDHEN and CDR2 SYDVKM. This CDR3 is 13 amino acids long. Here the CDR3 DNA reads TGTGCCAGCAGCTCAGGGGATCAAGAGACCCAGTACTTC. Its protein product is CASSSGDQETQYF.

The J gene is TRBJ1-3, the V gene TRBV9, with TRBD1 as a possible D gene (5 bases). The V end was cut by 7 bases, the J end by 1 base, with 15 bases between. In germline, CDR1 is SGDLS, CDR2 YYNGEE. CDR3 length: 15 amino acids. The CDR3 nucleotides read TGTGCCAGCGGGGGGGAGGTATATTCTGGAAACACCATATATTTT. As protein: CASGGEVYSGNTIYF.

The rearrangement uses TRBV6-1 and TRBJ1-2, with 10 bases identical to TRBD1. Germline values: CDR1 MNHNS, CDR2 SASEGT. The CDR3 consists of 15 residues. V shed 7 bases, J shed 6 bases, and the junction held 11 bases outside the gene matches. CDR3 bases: TGTGCCAGCATTAGGATCCAGACAGGGGGCAATGGCTACACCTTC. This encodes CASIRIQTGGNGYTF.

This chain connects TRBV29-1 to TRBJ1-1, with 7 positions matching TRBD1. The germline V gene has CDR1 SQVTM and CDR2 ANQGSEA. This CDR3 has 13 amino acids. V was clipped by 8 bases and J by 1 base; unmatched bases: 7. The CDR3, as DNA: TGCAGCACAAAACAGGGGACGAACACTGAAGCTTTCTTT. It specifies CSTKQGTNTEAFF.

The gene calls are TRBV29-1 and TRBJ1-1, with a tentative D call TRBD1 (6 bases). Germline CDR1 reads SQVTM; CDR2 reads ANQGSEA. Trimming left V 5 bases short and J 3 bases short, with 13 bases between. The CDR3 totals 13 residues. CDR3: CSVQGNRDTEAFF. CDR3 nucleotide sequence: TGCAGCGTTCAGGGGAATCGGGACACTGAAGCTTTCTTT.

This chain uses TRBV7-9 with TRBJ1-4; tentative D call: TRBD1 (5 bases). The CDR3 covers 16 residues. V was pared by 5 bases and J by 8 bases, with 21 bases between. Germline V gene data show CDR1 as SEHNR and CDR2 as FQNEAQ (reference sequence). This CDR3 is CASSPPGGAGREKLFF. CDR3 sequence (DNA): TGTGCCAGCAGCCCCCCAGGAGGGGCCGGAAGGGAAAAACTGTTTTTT.

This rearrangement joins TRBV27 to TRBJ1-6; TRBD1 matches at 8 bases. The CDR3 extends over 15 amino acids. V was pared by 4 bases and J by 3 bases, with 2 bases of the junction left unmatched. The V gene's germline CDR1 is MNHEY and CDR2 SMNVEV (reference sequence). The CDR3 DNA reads TGTGCCAGCAGTTCAGGGGGCAGCTATAATTCACCCCTCCACTTT. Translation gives CASSSGGSYNSPLHF.

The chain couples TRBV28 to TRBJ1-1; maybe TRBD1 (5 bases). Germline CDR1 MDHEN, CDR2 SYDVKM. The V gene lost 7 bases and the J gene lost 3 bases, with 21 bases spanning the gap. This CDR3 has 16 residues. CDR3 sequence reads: CASTPGAGPRDTEAFF. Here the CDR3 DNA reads TGTGCCAGCACCCCCGGTGCAGGGCCGAGAGACACTGAAGCTTTCTTT.

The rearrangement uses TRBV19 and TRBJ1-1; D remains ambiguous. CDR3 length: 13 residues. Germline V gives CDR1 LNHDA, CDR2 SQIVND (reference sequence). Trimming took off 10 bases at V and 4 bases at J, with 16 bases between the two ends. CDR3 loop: CATSVESGTEAFF. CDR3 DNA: TGTGCCACCTCCGTAGAGTCGGGCACTGAAGCTTTCTTT.

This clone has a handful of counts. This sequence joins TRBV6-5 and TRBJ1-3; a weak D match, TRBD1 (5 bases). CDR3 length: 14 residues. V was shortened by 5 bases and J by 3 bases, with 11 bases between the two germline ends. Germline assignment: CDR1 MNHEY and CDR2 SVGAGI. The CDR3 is CASSAGGVGNTIYF. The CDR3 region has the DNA TGTGCCAGCAGTGCCGGGGGTGTTGGAAACACCATATATTTT.